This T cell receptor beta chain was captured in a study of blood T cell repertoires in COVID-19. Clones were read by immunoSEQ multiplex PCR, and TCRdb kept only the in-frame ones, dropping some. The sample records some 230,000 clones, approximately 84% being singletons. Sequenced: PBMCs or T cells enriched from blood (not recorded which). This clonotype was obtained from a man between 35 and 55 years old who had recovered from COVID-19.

CDR3 protein: CASSLEDPEPQPQHF. In DNA form, the CDR3 reads TGTGCCAGCAGCTTAGAGGATCCGGAGCCGCAGCCCCAGCATTTT. V is TRBV13 and J is TRBJ1-5; D gene unclear. With 1 base removed from V and 7 bases from J, the gap between germline ends came to 14 bases. The CDR3 extends over 15 amino acids. Germline assignment: CDR1 PRHDT and CDR2 FYEKMQ (reference sequence).